These 30 T cell receptor beta chains originate from one sample sequenced in a study of T-cell memory formation after mild COVID-19. TCRdb reprocessed the 5' RACE reads via MiXCR and lists one record per CDR3 protein. Here the sample spans about 400,000 distinct CDR3 sequences, about 22% being singletons. Sequenced material: PBMCs or a T cell subset sorted from them (not recorded which). The receptors were sampled from an adult woman who had mild COVID-19 (a few samples of this study predate the infection). Cell type and time point are not known.

This clonotype was picked up a small number of times. The rearrangement joins TRBV12-3 or TRBV12-4 to TRBJ2-7; D may match TRBD1 or TRBD2 (6 bases each). The germline V and J ends were trimmed by 6 bases and 9 bases, with 15 bases remaining between them. The CDR3 extends over 12 amino acids. The CDR3 bases are TGTGCCAGCAGCCTGGGGGGCCTTGGGCAGTACTTC. Protein sequence: CASSLGGLGQYF.

J is TRBJ2-3 and V is TRBV6-5; 8 bases map to TRBD1. Germline CDR1 is MNHEY and CDR2 is SVGAGI. The CDR3 spans 14 residues. Losses at the gene ends were 6 bases for V and 5 bases for J; bases not matched to a gene: 7. The CDR3 reads CASSRTGRRDTQYF. The CDR3 bases are TGTGCCAGCAGCAGGACAGGGAGGAGAGATACGCAGTATTTT.

This sequence joins TRBV6-5 and TRBJ1-2, with D maybe TRBD1 (5 bases). V lost 5 bases and J 6 bases, leaving 28 bases between the germline ends. The V gene's germline CDR1 is MNHEY and CDR2 SVGAGI. The CDR3 consists of 18 residues. CDR3 sequence: CASSPLWAGPTRENGYTF. The CDR3 coding sequence is TGTGCCAGCAGTCCCTTGTGGGCAGGGCCCACTCGTGAGAATGGCTACACCTTC.

V gene TRBV30 combines with J gene TRBJ1-5; perhaps TRBD1 as D (5 bases). Germline values: CDR1 GTSNPN, CDR2 SVGIG (reference sequence). This CDR3 spans 13 amino acids. Between the trimmed V and J ends, which lost 2 bases and 5 bases, there was a span of 10 bases. The CDR3 coding sequence is TGTGCCTGGAGTTGGGGGGAGGATCAGCCCCAGCATTTT. This translates into CAWSWGEDQPQHF.

The CDR3: CASSLYASVSQETQYF. The CDR3 region has the DNA TGTGCCAGCAGCTTATATGCGTCGGTGAGCCAAGAGACCCAGTACTTC. This chain links TRBV7-6 with TRBJ2-5; D is ambiguous. This CDR3 has 16 amino acids. Germline V lookup: CDR1 SGHVS, CDR2 FNYEAQ. V was trimmed by 2 bases and J by 1 base, leaving 14 bases between them.

The V gene is TRBV7-6, the J gene TRBJ2-6; TRBD1 agrees at 7 bases. The V gene's germline CDR1 is SGHVS and CDR2 FNYEAQ. CDR3 length: 18 residues. V lost 4 bases to trimming and J lost 2 bases; unmatched junction nucleotides: 11. The CDR3 is CASSSQRGPSPGANVLTF. In nucleotides, the CDR3 is TGTGCCAGCAGCTCGCAGAGGGGGCCATCGCCTGGGGCCAACGTCCTGACTTTC.

This clonotype came up many times. The CDR3 DNA reads TGCGCCAGCAGCCGGGGACTTCGCGGCGATGAGCAGTTCTTC. Its translation is CASSRGLRGDEQFF. V usage is TRBV4-3 and J usage is TRBJ2-1; D is perhaps TRBD2 (6 bases). Trimming cost V 4 bases and J 8 bases, with 15 bases left between them. Germline values: CDR1 LGHNA, CDR2 YSLEER. The CDR3 has 14 amino acids.

Comments on this clonotype: One junction end does not reproduce the germline sequence, and a read error may be involved. The V gene is TRBV20-1, the J gene TRBJ2-7, with D maybe TRBD2 (5 bases). The CDR3 consists of 13 residues. The germline gives CDR1 DFQATT, CDR2 SNEGSKA (reference sequence). CDR3 residues: CSATSGSFYEQYF. DNA of the CDR3: TGCAGCGCTACTAGTGGCAGCTTCTACGAGCAGTACTTC.

This chain uses TRBV7-6 with TRBJ1-1, with TRBD1 as a possible D gene (5 bases). Germline V gene sequence: CDR1 SGHVS, CDR2 FNYEAQ. CDR3 length equals 14 residues. V was clipped by 1 base and J by 6 bases, with 12 bases between them. In DNA, the CDR3 is TGTGCCAGCAGCTTAGGCTCGGGGGAACCTGAAGCTTTCTTT. Protein product: CASSLGSGEPEAFF.

The rearrangement links TRBV4-2 to TRBJ2-1, with D unclear. The CDR3 sequence is 16 residues long. Trimming removed 1 base at V and 6 bases at J, with 16 bases between. Germline CDR1 LGHNA, CDR2 YNFKEQ. CDR3 in amino acids: CASSQGVGLSGNEQFF. For the CDR3, the DNA is TGTGCCAGCAGCCAAGGAGTAGGCCTTTCGGGCAATGAGCAGTTCTTC.

This sequence joins TRBV7-9 and TRBJ2-3, with D unclear. Deletions cut 3 bases from V and 2 bases from J, with 9 bases between. There are 14 residues in the CDR3. Germline-derived CDR1 and CDR2 are SEHNR and FQNEAQ (reference sequence). The CDR3 DNA is TGTGCCAGCAGCTTTCGTGGTACCACAGATACGCAGTATTTT. This encodes CASSFRGTTDTQYF.

This clonotype was detected only a few times. The chain employs TRBV7-8 and TRBJ2-3; 11 bases are a match to TRBD2. From germline, CDR1 is SGHVS and CDR2 FQNEAQ. Trimming removed 5 bases from V and 5 bases from J; junction bases left unmatched: 6. The CDR3 runs to 15 residues. Written as DNA, the CDR3 is TGTGCCAGCAGCGAATTAGCGGGGGGGCGAGATACGCAGTATTTT. Amino acid sequence: CASSELAGGRDTQYF.

The chain carries TRBV4-1 and TRBJ2-2; 9 bases map to TRBD2. Losses at the gene ends were 1 base for V and 8 bases for J; bases not matched to a gene: 8. The V gene's germline CDR1 is MGHRA and CDR2 YSYEKL. The CDR3 sequence is 16 residues long. The CDR3 protein is CASSQAPVRGGGELFF. As DNA, the CDR3 is TGCGCCAGCAGCCAAGCCCCCGTGCGGGGGGGTGGGGAGCTGTTTTTT.

This clonotype appeared many times. The chain joins TRBV9 to TRBJ2-1; D remains unclear. Trimming cost V 0 bases and J 1 base, with 8 bases left between them. CDR3 length: 15 residues. Per germline, CDR1 SGDLS and CDR2 YYNGEE. CDR3 DNA: TGTGCCAGCAGCGTAGTTGACCTTTCCTACAATGAGCAGTTCTTC. It encodes CASSVVDLSYNEQFF.

This clonotype has at least ten counts. This rearrangement joins TRBV7-2 to TRBJ2-7, with TRBD2 matching over 14 bases. The trim removed 5 bases at V and 4 bases at J, leaving 7 bases unmatched. Germline V CDR1 and CDR2: SGHTA, FQGNSA. This CDR3 is 16 amino acids long. Here the CDR3 DNA reads TGTGCCAGCAGCCACGAGACTAGCGGGAGGGATTACGAGCAGTACTTC. It yields the protein CASSHETSGRDYEQYF.

This clonotype occurred a few times. This chain uses TRBV20-1 with TRBJ1-5; the match to TRBD1 covers 8 bases. The ends lost 6 bases at V and 3 bases at J; junction bases unmatched: 16. The CDR3 extends over 17 amino acids. CDR1 is DFQATT, CDR2 SNEGSKA, per germline (reference sequence). CDR3 bases: TGCAGTGCCATCTCGGACAGGGCTCGAAAGTCCAATCAGCCCCAGCATTTT. Its translation is CSAISDRARKSNQPQHF.

This clonotype has only a few counts. The chain employs TRBV5-6 and TRBJ1-6, with D hard to call. Germline loops: CDR1 SGHDT, CDR2 YYEEEE. The CDR3 has 17 residues. With 0 bases removed from V and 0 bases from J, the gap between germline ends came to 10 bases. CDR3 protein: CASSLDPGSSYNSPLHF. The CDR3 DNA is TGTGCCAGCAGCTTGGATCCGGGAAGCTCCTATAATTCACCCCTCCACTTT. The whole variable domain, filled in from reference TRBV5-6 and TRBJ1-6, reads DAGVTQSPTHLIKTRGQQVTLRCSPKSGHDTVSWYQQALGQGPQFIFQYYEEEERQRGNFPDRFSGHQFPNYSSELNVNALLLGDSALYLCASSLDPGSSYNSPLHFGNGTRLTVT.

The gene calls are TRBV4-1 and TRBJ1-5, with TRBD1 matching 7 bases. Germline lookup yields CDR1 MGHRA and CDR2 YSYEKL. The CDR3 has 13 amino acids. After removal of 4 bases from V and 7 bases from J, the junction contained 4 bases not matched to a gene. Here the CDR3 reads CASSRPTGQPQHF. For the CDR3, the DNA is TGCGCCAGCAGCCGCCCGACAGGGCAGCCCCAGCATTTT.

The V call is TRBV2, the J call TRBJ1-1; tentative D call: TRBD1 (6 bases). V was clipped by 5 bases and J by 5 bases, with 15 bases between them. The CDR3 runs to 14 residues. Germline V gene data show CDR1 as SNHLY and CDR2 as FYNNEI. CDR3 in amino acids: CASSPDRRRTEAFF. DNA for the CDR3: TGTGCCAGCAGTCCCGACAGGAGGAGGACTGAAGCTTTCTTT.

This clonotype has only a few counts. V is TRBV24-1 and J is TRBJ2-3; TRBD1 matches 10 bases. Germline V gene sequence: CDR1 KGHDR, CDR2 SFDVKD. After removal of 5 bases from V and 6 bases from J, the junction contained 4 bases not matched to a gene. This CDR3 has 14 residues. Here the CDR3 reads CATSGRQGADTQYF. CDR3 nucleotide sequence: TGTGCCACCAGTGGAAGACAGGGGGCCGATACGCAGTATTTT.

This clonotype has a count of ten or more. J is TRBJ2-1 and V is TRBV5-5; 8 nucleotides match TRBD1. The germline V gene encodes CDR1 SGHKS and CDR2 YYEKEE (reference sequence). J lost 3 bases, V lost 4 bases, and 3 bases had no gene match. This CDR3 has 14 amino acids. The CDR3 DNA is TGTGCCAGCAGCCGGGACAGGATCTACAATGAGCAGTTCTTC. It is translated as CASSRDRIYNEQFF.

The V gene is TRBV24-1, the J gene TRBJ2-1; TRBD2 agrees at 13 bases. The V gene end was trimmed by 9 bases and the J gene end by 5 bases; junction bases not matched to a gene: 9. The germline gives CDR1 KGHDR, CDR2 SFDVKD. The CDR3 extends over 16 amino acids. CDR3 in DNA: TGTGCCACCGGGACTAGCGGGACTGGACGGGACAATGAGCAGTTCTTC. This encodes CATGTSGTGRDNEQFF.

The J gene is TRBJ2-5, the V gene TRBV6-1; TRBD1 agrees at 8 bases. The V and J ends lost 7 bases and 5 bases, in that order; junction bases with no gene match: 3. The CDR3 is 12 amino acids. Germline values: CDR1 MNHNS, CDR2 SASEGT. The CDR3 spells CASIRGHETQYF. The CDR3 DNA follows: TGTGCCAGCATCAGGGGGCATGAGACCCAGTACTTC.

The V and J genes are TRBV5-5 and TRBJ1-1, with TRBD1 as a possible D gene (5 bases). V was cut by 1 base and J by 0 bases, with 7 bases left in between. Germline CDR1 is SGHKS and CDR2 is YYEKEE (reference sequence). This CDR3 comprises 14 residues. The CDR3 sequence: CASSLQDMNTEAFF. The CDR3 nucleotides are TGTGCCAGCAGCTTGCAGGACATGAACACTGAAGCTTTCTTT.

The chain carries TRBV6-5 and TRBJ2-1, with TRBD2 matching 7 bases. The ends lost 2 bases at V and 4 bases at J; junction bases unmatched: 5. CDR3 length: 15 amino acids. Germline-derived CDR1 and CDR2 are MNHEY and SVGAGI. CDR3: CASSYGLADYNEQFF. CDR3 nucleotide sequence: TGTGCCAGCAGTTACGGGCTAGCGGATTACAATGAGCAGTTCTTC.

There are a few counts of this clonotype. The V and J genes are TRBV19 and TRBJ2-1, with 8 positions matching TRBD2. This CDR3 region has 15 residues. The germline CDR1 and CDR2 sequences are LNHDA and SQIVND (reference sequence). V lost 1 base to trimming and J lost 3 bases; unmatched junction nucleotides: 2. The CDR3 DNA sequence: TGTGCCAGTAGTATAGTGCGGGGGGACTACAATGAGCAGTTCTTC. Protein product: CASSIVRGDYNEQFF. The full variable domain, in which reference TRBV19 and TRBJ2-1 provide the parts outside the CDR3, is DGGITQSPKYLFRKEGQNVTLSCEQNLNHDAMYWYRQDPGQGLRLIYYSQIVNDFQKGDIAEGYSVSREKKESFPLTVTSAQKNPTAFYLCASSIVRGDYNEQFFGPGTRLTVL.

This clonotype was observed many times. The chain is built from TRBV6-4 and TRBJ1-1; 11 bases align to TRBD1. V lost 5 bases and J lost 4; bases outside the gene matches: 3. Looked up from germline, CDR1 is MRHNA and CDR2 is SNTAGT. This CDR3 contains 14 residues. CDR3 protein: CASSPGTGGTEAFF. The DNA of the CDR3 is TGTGCCAGCAGTCCGGGGACAGGGGGCACTGAAGCTTTCTTT.

V and J are TRBV6-6 and TRBJ2-7; possibly TRBD1 or TRBD2 for D (5 bases each). Trimming stripped 5 bases from V and 3 bases from J, with 20 bases between. Per germline, CDR1 MNHNY and CDR2 SVGAGI (reference sequence). This CDR3 has 16 residues. The CDR3 nucleotides are TGTGCCAGCAGTCCGAGCGCCGGGACGGCTTTCTACGAGCAGTACTTC. This sequence encodes CASSPSAGTAFYEQYF.

The chain employs TRBV20-1 and TRBJ2-7, with 11 nucleotides matching TRBD1. The CDR3 is 15 amino acids. V trimming: 2 bases; J trimming: 7 bases; junction bases outside the gene matches: 10. Germline V gives CDR1 DFQATT, CDR2 SNEGSKA (reference sequence). In DNA, the CDR3 is TGCAGTGCTAGAACCCCCGGGACAGGGGGGCAGGAGCAGTACTTC. Its protein product is CSARTPGTGGQEQYF.

The chain links TRBV7-3 to TRBJ2-1; a weak D match, TRBD2 (6 bases). The CDR3 is 14 amino acids. Germline lookup yields CDR1 SGHTA and CDR2 FQGTGA. V lost 4 bases and J 8 bases, leaving 15 bases between the germline ends. CDR3 residues: CASSSRASADEQFF. The CDR3 DNA follows: TGTGCCAGCAGCTCCCGGGCTAGCGCGGATGAGCAGTTCTTC.